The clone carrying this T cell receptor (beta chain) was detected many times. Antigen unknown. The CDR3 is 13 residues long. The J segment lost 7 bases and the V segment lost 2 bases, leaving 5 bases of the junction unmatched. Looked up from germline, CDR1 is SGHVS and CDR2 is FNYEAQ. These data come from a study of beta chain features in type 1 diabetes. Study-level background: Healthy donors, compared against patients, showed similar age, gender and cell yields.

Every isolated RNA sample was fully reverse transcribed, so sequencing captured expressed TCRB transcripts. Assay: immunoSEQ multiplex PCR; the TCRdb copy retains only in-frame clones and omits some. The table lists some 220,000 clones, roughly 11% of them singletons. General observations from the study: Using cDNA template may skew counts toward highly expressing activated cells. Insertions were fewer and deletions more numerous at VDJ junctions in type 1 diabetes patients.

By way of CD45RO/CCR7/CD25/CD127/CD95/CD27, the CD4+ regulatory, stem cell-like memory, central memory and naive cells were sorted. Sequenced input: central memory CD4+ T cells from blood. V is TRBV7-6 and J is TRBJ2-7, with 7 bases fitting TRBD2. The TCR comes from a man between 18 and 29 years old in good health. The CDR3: CASSLLEAGEQYF. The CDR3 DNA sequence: TGTGCCAGCAGCTTATTAGAAGCGGGGGAGCAGTACTTC.